The sequence of this T cell receptor beta chain was determined in a study of identical twins. Findings and limits, study-wide: Excess sharing between twins was weaker in beta out-of-frame sequences.

The V end lost 2 bases, the J end lost 9 bases, and 14 bases lay between the germline ends. Germline CDR1 is LGHDT and CDR2 is YNNKEL (reference sequence). The CDR3 is 15 residues long. Points on this clonotype: The antigen remains undetermined.

Unique molecular identifiers were in the cDNA, with template-switch universal primer binding. One entry per CDR3 protein, called by TCRdb with MiXCR from the 5' RACE reads. Here the sample spans around 370,000 distinct CDR3 sequences, 9% being singletons. No donor was unhealthy or non-Caucasian. This receptor was identified in a woman aged 50 to 60 in good health. What was sequenced was naive T cells sorted from blood. The chain recombines TRBV3-1 with TRBJ1-6, with D perhaps TRBD1 (6 bases). As DNA, the CDR3 is TGTGCCAGCAGCCAAAACAGGGATTACGGTTCACCCCTCCACTTT. Translating it yields CASSQNRDYGSPLHF.